The rows below give T cell receptor beta chains drawn from one sample of a study of T-cell memory formation after mild COVID-19. TCRdb reanalysed the 5' RACE reads using MiXCR and keeps one entry per CDR3 protein. The top ten clones hold 10% to 15% of a sample with around 410,000 distinct CDR3 sequences, around a quarter of them seen once. Sequencing input: PBMCs or a T cell subset sorted from them (not recorded which). These TCRs come from an adult woman who had mild COVID-19 (a few samples of this study predate the infection). Cell type and time point are not known. Both conserved end residues are part of each CDR3. Clone size appears in some rows only: once, few, many, or a class for an expanded clone.

v_call	j_call	clone_size	cdr3_aa
TRBV6-5	TRBJ2-3	few	CASNWGDTQYF
TRBV6-5	TRBJ2-1	-	CASSYSPGNEQFF
TRBV24-1	TRBJ2-7	-	CATSGGAGYEQYF
TRBV6-2/TRBV6-3	TRBJ2-3	once	CASRPTSGRRPSTDTQYF
TRBV5-6	TRBJ2-1	few	CASSLVSRLNNEQFF
TRBV27	TRBJ2-1	-	CASSFSGTGGYEQFF
TRBV7-9	TRBJ2-1	-	CASSSIDGEMVNEQFF
TRBV20-1	TRBJ2-7	-	CSAWGRSYEQYF
TRBV20-1	TRBJ1-5	many	CSANTGVPTNQPQHF
TRBV5-6	TRBJ2-5	few	CASSLDFRGGETQYF
TRBV29-1	TRBJ2-2	-	CSVNRDTGELFF
TRBV12-3/TRBV12-4	TRBJ2-7	few	CASGQSTRGEQYF
TRBV7-3	TRBJ2-3	few	CASSSPSREGSTDTQYF
TRBV7-9	TRBJ1-6	-	CASSLVGPGQRVNSPLHF
TRBV29-1	TRBJ1-5	-	CSVGKAGQPQHF
TRBV21-1	TRBJ2-1	-	CASSKFGTRGGSYNEQFF
TRBV20-1	TRBJ2-7	few	CSASKSAGDEQYF
TRBV5-1	TRBJ2-1	-	CASSLSGLYNEQFF
TRBV5-1	TRBJ2-1	few	CASSLRTSGEEQFF
TRBV29-1	TRBJ2-1	many	CSVEKGVNEQFF
TRBV7-6	TRBJ1-1	-	CASSNRALNTEAFF